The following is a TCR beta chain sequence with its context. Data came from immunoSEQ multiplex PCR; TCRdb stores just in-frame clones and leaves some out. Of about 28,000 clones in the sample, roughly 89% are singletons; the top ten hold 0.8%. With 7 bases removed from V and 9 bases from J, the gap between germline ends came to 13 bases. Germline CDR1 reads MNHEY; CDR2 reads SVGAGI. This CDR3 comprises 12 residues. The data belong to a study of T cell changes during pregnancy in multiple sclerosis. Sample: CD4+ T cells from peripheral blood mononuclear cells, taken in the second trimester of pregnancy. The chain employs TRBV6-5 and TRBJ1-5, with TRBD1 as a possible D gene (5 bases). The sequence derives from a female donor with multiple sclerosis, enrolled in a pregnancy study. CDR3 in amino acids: CASTAGFGPQHF. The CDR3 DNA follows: TGTGCCAGCACCGCAGGGTTTGGGCCCCAGCATTTT.